This T cell receptor beta chain was recorded in a study of blood T cell repertoires in COVID-19 (dated by TCRdb to 2018 to 2020). In terms of the full investigation: Samples covering the acute and convalescent phases of COVID-19 were provided by collaborators in the United States, Italy and Spain. The prospective study material was composed of cDNA or gDNA derived from T cells, B-cell-depleted T cells, or PBMCs. Subjects who had been exposed to COVID-19, were actively infected with it, or had recovered from it provided the deeply sampled blood TCRbeta repertoires that made up the dataset. The repertoires were released in a freely available public database intended as a resource for research on the immune response to SARS-CoV-2. The samples were drawn from two sources: the first 160 participants of the ongoing ImmuneRACE study, and fewer than 1,500 subjects contributed by 6 global collaborators. Sample metadata almost always included a de-identified subject ID, COVID-19 status, age in years and sex. Where HLA class I and class II types were available, the types were taken from metadata supplied by the sample provider, not from assay-based typing.

As regards this clone: The antigen it binds to is not known. No much larger clonotype is one base removed from it; base qualities were not supplied.

Points the paper makes about the study in general: Clinical and demographic metadata were provided uncurated, with the amount varying by source and participant.

V was cut back by 2 bases and J by 7 bases, leaving a gap of 17 bases between them. For CDR1 and CDR2, the germline V gene (reference sequence) lists GTSNPN and SVGIG. Counted from cysteine to phenylalanine, this CDR3 has 14 amino acids. Of all the DNA, just the CDR3 is kept, 42 bases in frame from base 1. Each collaborating institution followed its own protocols to collect whole blood in K2EDTA tubes. Collaborator samples were shipped for TCRbeta analysis as frozen whole blood, isolated PBMCs, or DNA extracted from either sample type. TCRbeta CDR3 regions were amplified from genomic DNA using the immunoSEQ Assay, a bias-controlled multiplex PCR. Turning to the authors' computational methods: The number of nucleated cells in each sample was estimated by amplification of reference gene primers within the assay. To quantify the absolute abundance of each unique TCRbeta CDR3 rearrangement, sequence reads were collapsed and filtered. For each sample, productive Simpson clonality was calculated as the square root of Simpson's diversity index across productive rearrangements. This immuneACCESS table, as held by TCRdb, lists in-frame sequences with V and J called but not all clones. Of the missing ones, under half trace to an unresolved V gene in checked studies; the others have no known cause. For V, J and clone size, that table is used; D and trimming come from the DNA. In this sample the table shows about 140,000 clones, roughly 85% of which occur a single time. The ten largest clonotypes hold 3% to 4.5% of the sample.

This chain joins TRBV30 to TRBJ1-1; the D region possibly corresponds to TRBD1 (6 bases align). The sequenced sample consisted of peripheral blood. This TCR was sampled from a man between 60 and 75 years old with acute or convalescent COVID-19. The CDR3 region has the sequence CAWSSTVRGGEAFF. The nucleotide sequence is TGTGCCTGGAGTTCTACCGTAAGGGGGGGTGAAGCTTTCTTT.